The entry that follows covers one TCR beta chain sequence. Its specificity is unknown. This CDR3 region has 13 residues. Germline V gene sequence: CDR1 SGHDN, CDR2 FVKESK. Trimming stripped 4 bases from V and 3 bases from J, with 4 bases between. This record belongs to a study of cytomegalovirus exposure and HLA in healthy donors. The study's findings and limits: A list of around 160 TCR beta chains associated with cytomegalovirus was given.

The PCR contained 60 Vbeta and 13 Jbeta primers. Sequenced by immunoSEQ multiplex PCR; TCRdb stores in-frame clones only, minus some. Altogether 100,000 or so clones are present, roughly 12% being singletons, with the ten largest covering 15% to 20%. The chain recombines TRBV14 with TRBJ2-6, with no clear D. The sample was PBMCs. This clonotype originated in a man between 40 and 49 years old in good health and CMV-seropositive. The CDR3 region has the DNA TGTGCCAGCAGCCCTTTTGGGGCCAACGTCCTGACTTTC. This sequence encodes CASSPFGANVLTF.